The 27 T cell receptor beta chains below all came from one sample that was sequenced in a study of T cell changes during pregnancy in multiple sclerosis (dated by TCRdb to between 2019 and 2020). Libraries were constructed by the immunoSEQ multiplex PCR assay. TCRdb holds this immuneACCESS table with in-frame rearrangements only. Some clones are missing; in checked studies, unresolved V genes explain under half, and the rest has no known cause. Across this sample there are 95,000 to 100,000 clones, with around 92% seen only once. The ten largest clones represent around 3.1% of the sample. The sample was peripheral blood, taken in the second trimester of pregnancy. The receptors were gathered from a female donor with multiple sclerosis, enrolled in a pregnancy study.

This chain joins TRBV5-1 and TRBJ2-3, with 8 bases aligning to TRBD2. The CDR3 contains 15 residues. Germline CDR1 and CDR2: SGHRS and YFSETQ. After removal of 0 bases from V and 4 bases from J, the junction contained 4 bases not matched to a gene. The CDR3 DNA sequence: TGCGCCAGCAGCTTGGACGGGAGGGCCTCAGATACGCAGTATTTT. This encodes CASSLDGRASDTQYF.

The rearrangement joins TRBV5-4 to TRBJ2-3, with D possibly being TRBD1 (6 bases). The V end was cut by 4 bases, the J end by 5 bases, with 20 bases between. Germline lookup yields CDR1 SGHNT and CDR2 YYREEE (reference sequence). The CDR3 covers 16 residues. CDR3 in DNA: TGTGCCAGCAGCCCCGGCCAACTTGGGGGCGTAGATACGCAGTATTTT. Translated, it gives CASSPGQLGGVDTQYF. The variable domain in full, with the rest retrieved from reference TRBV5-4 and TRBJ2-3, is ETGVTQSPTHLIKTRGQQVTLRCSSQSGHNTVSWYQQALGQGPQFIFQYYREEENGRGNFPPRFSGLQFPNYSSELNVNALELDDSALYLCASSPGQLGGVDTQYFGPGTRLTVL.

The chain is built from TRBV27 and TRBJ2-7, with 10 bases aligning to TRBD1. V shed 5 bases and J 3 bases; nucleotides not matched to a gene: 4. The germline V gene has CDR1 MNHEY and CDR2 SMNVEV (reference sequence). This CDR3 contains 14 residues. The CDR3 DNA follows: TGTGCCAGCAGTCCTCGGGACAGGGGCTACGAGCAGTACTTC. Encoded protein: CASSPRDRGYEQYF.

The rearrangement links TRBV11-1 to TRBJ1-2; 7 bases fit TRBD1. V lost 1 base to trimming and J lost 10 bases; unmatched junction nucleotides: 6. The CDR3 contains 13 residues. CDR1 is SGHAT and CDR2 is FQDESV in the germline V gene (reference sequence). In DNA, the CDR3 is TGTGCCAGCAGCTTAGAACAGGGGCGTCCCTACACCTTC. Translating gives CASSLEQGRPYTF.

V is TRBV6-1 and J is TRBJ2-5, with 9 bases matching TRBD2. Germline CDR1 reads MNHNS; CDR2 reads SASEGT. The CDR3 sequence is 16 residues long. The V gene end was trimmed by 4 bases and the J gene end by 5 bases; junction bases not matched to a gene: 11. CDR3 region: CASSVQGGAGGETQYF. In DNA form, the CDR3 reads TGTGCCAGCAGTGTCCAAGGAGGGGCGGGGGGGGAGACCCAGTACTTC.

This clone has only a few counts. The chain recombines TRBV5-1 with TRBJ2-3; 10 bases are a match to TRBD1. V lost 2 bases, J lost 2 bases, and 5 bases stayed unmatched. The CDR3 totals 16 residues. Germline V gives CDR1 SGHRS, CDR2 YFSETQ. The CDR3, as DNA: TGCGCCAGCAGCTTACCCGGGACAGGGGCCACAGATACGCAGTATTTT. Its protein is CASSLPGTGATDTQYF.

V usage is TRBV27 and J usage is TRBJ2-2; 14 bases are shared with TRBD2. This CDR3 region has 17 residues. Germline V gives CDR1 MNHEY, CDR2 SMNVEV (reference sequence). V was pared by 4 bases and J by 1 base, with 2 bases of the junction left unmatched. CDR3 region: CASSSGLAGGNTGELFF. In DNA, the CDR3 is TGTGCCAGCAGTTCTGGACTAGCGGGAGGGAACACCGGGGAGCTGTTTTTT.

The V and J genes are TRBV9 and TRBJ2-3, with D perhaps matching TRBD1 (6 bases). V lost 4 bases and J 2 bases, leaving 17 bases between the germline ends. Germline CDR1 SGDLS, CDR2 YYNGEE. This CDR3 spans 16 amino acids. DNA for the CDR3: TGTGCCAGCAGCTCCAGGTGGGACATTTACACAGATACGCAGTATTTT. Translated, it gives CASSSRWDIYTDTQYF.

This chain connects TRBV9 to TRBJ1-1; the match to TRBD1 covers 7 bases. J gave up 1 base and V 4 bases, and 1 base lay outside the gene matches. Germline-derived CDR1 and CDR2 are SGDLS and YYNGEE. The CDR3 totals 13 residues. The CDR3 DNA is TGTGCCAGCAGCTACAGGGGGAACACTGAAGCTTTCTTT. Protein product: CASSYRGNTEAFF.

This clone was recorded a few times. V gene TRBV28 combines with J gene TRBJ1-3; no reliable D call. CDR1 and CDR2 (germline): MDHEN, SYDVKM. This CDR3 is built from 15 residues. V lost 3 bases and J lost 1, with 10 bases in between. The CDR3 sequence is CASSLGTVSGNTIYF. The DNA of the CDR3 is TGTGCCAGCAGTTTGGGCACGGTTTCTGGAAACACCATATATTTT.

The chain uses TRBV4-2 and TRBJ2-1; 9 bases fit TRBD2. The CDR3 has 14 residues. The trim removed 0 bases at V and 8 bases at J, leaving 2 bases unmatched. CDR1 LGHNA and CDR2 YNFKEQ come from the germline V gene. The CDR3 sequence: CASSQDSGSDEQFF. The CDR3 DNA reads TGTGCCAGCAGCCAAGATAGCGGGAGCGATGAGCAGTTCTTC.

The chain links TRBV7-3 to TRBJ1-2, with TRBD1 identical over 8 bases. This CDR3 region has 17 residues. Germline V gives CDR1 SGHTA, CDR2 FQGTGA. Trimming removed 2 bases from V and 8 bases from J; junction bases left unmatched: 16. This chain's CDR3 is CASSLVPRDRSLGGYTF. The CDR3 DNA reads as TGTGCCAGCAGCTTAGTACCTCGGGACAGGTCCCTGGGGGGCTACACCTTC. Looking up the rest from reference TRBV7-3 and TRBJ1-2 gives the full variable domain: GAGVSQTPSNKVTEKGKYVELRCDPISGHTALYWYRQSLGQGPEFLIYFQGTGAADDSGLPNDRFFAVRPEGSVSTLKIQRTERGDSAVYLCASSLVPRDRSLGGYTFGSGTRLTVV.

V and J are TRBV2 and TRBJ2-7; D is possibly TRBD2 (5 bases). Germline CDR1 SNHLY, CDR2 FYNNEI. The CDR3 covers 15 residues. Trimming left V 0 bases short and J 3 bases short, with 12 bases between. This CDR3 reads CASSEAGGPYYEQYF. Here the CDR3 DNA reads TGTGCCAGCAGTGAAGCTGGAGGACCCTACTACGAGCAGTACTTC.

The genes are TRBV28 and TRBJ1-5; tentative D call: TRBD1 (6 bases). The CDR3 sequence is 14 residues long. Germline V gene lookup returns CDR1 MDHEN and CDR2 SYDVKM. Trimming removed 4 bases from V and 4 bases from J, with 11 bases in between. CDR3 loop: CASSWGGANQPQHF. CDR3 bases: TGTGCCAGCAGTTGGGGGGGGGCGAATCAGCCCCAGCATTTT.

V and J are TRBV7-9 and TRBJ2-7; maybe TRBD1 (6 bases). The V gene's germline CDR1 is SEHNR and CDR2 FQNEAQ (reference sequence). This CDR3 comprises 15 residues. V was clipped by 6 bases and J by 5 bases, with 20 bases between them. The CDR3 is CASRTHTGSYHEQYF. The CDR3 DNA follows: TGTGCCAGCAGAACCCACACAGGGTCCTATCACGAGCAGTACTTC.

The rearrangement joins TRBV28 to TRBJ2-5, with 7 bases lining up with TRBD2. This CDR3 has 13 amino acids. CDR1 and CDR2 from the germline V gene are MDHEN and SYDVKM. Unmatched junction bases numbered 2, after V lost 2 bases and J lost 5 bases. The DNA for the CDR3 is TGTGCCAGCAGTTTAGGGGGGGAGGAGACCCAGTACTTC. Protein sequence: CASSLGGEETQYF.

The chain joins TRBV11-2 to TRBJ2-5; 14 bases match TRBD2. The length of the CDR3 is 16 residues. Trimming at V came to 4 bases and at J to 5 bases, leaving 6 bases not matched to a gene. The germline CDR1 and CDR2 sequences are SGHAT and FQNNGV. Here the CDR3 reads CASSSGLAGVGETQYF. CDR3 nucleotide sequence: TGTGCCAGCAGCTCGGGACTAGCGGGAGTCGGGGAGACCCAGTACTTC.

Written as DNA, the CDR3 is TGTGCCAGCAGTCCGACCCTGGGAGGGAGCGACGAGCAGTACTTC. Translated: CASSPTLGGSDEQYF. The V gene is TRBV28, the J gene TRBJ2-7, with 7 nucleotides matching TRBD2. The germline V gene encodes CDR1 MDHEN and CDR2 SYDVKM. The length of the CDR3 is 15 residues. With 5 bases clipped from V and 5 bases from J, the junction kept 12 bases outside the gene matches.

The chain couples TRBV9 to TRBJ2-3; D call uncertain. Germline V lookup: CDR1 SGDLS, CDR2 YYNGEE. This CDR3 comprises 15 residues. With 3 bases removed from V and 0 bases from J, the gap between germline ends came to 11 bases. CDR3 sequence reads: CASSESTASTDTQYF. The CDR3 coding sequence is TGTGCCAGCAGCGAGTCGACTGCTAGCACAGATACGCAGTATTTT.

This clone was detected only once. V usage is TRBV5-8 and J usage is TRBJ2-2, with D possibly TRBD2 on 7 matching bases. CDR3 length: 19 residues. Germline V gene sequence: CDR1 SGHTS, CDR2 YDEGEE. Trimming pared 1 base from V and 5 bases from J, leaving 24 bases between. As DNA, the CDR3 is TGTGCCAGCAGCTTGTATCGTCGTACAGGGCCCGGGGGGACCGGGGAGCTGTTTTTT. Translated: CASSLYRRTGPGGTGELFF.

The chain uses TRBV25-1 and TRBJ2-7, with 7 bases matching TRBD2. Per the germline V gene, CDR1 is MGHDK and CDR2 is SYGVNS. V shed 2 bases, J shed 2 bases, and the junction held 3 bases outside the gene matches. This CDR3 is 14 amino acids long. The CDR3 here is CASSEDGRPYEQYF. The CDR3 region has the DNA TGTGCCAGCAGTGAAGACGGGAGGCCCTACGAGCAGTACTTC.

This sequence joins TRBV7-8 and TRBJ1-3, with 9 bases matching TRBD1. The CDR3 consists of 18 residues. Trimming took 1 base from V and 0 from J; bases not matched to a gene: 7. The germline gives CDR1 SGHVS, CDR2 FQNEAQ. CDR3 DNA: TGTGCCAGCAGCTTAGTCTGGACAGGGGTTTTCTCTGGAAACACCATATATTTT. Residues: CASSLVWTGVFSGNTIYF.

This chain connects TRBV28 to TRBJ2-7; 7 nucleotides line up with TRBD2. Germline V gene sequence: CDR1 MDHEN, CDR2 SYDVKM. J gave up 0 bases and V 4 bases, and 0 bases lay outside the gene matches. The CDR3 loop spans 13 amino acids. The CDR3 region has the DNA TGTGCCAGCAGTTCGGGGGGCTCCTACGAGCAGTACTTC. Protein: CASSSGGSYEQYF.

This sequence joins TRBV7-9 and TRBJ1-5; no reliable D call. CDR1 is SEHNR, CDR2 FQNEAQ, per germline (reference sequence). This CDR3 has 15 amino acids. V was shortened by 1 base and J by 3 bases, with 10 bases between the two germline ends. CDR3 region: CASSLDHSLNQPQHF. Here the CDR3 DNA reads TGTGCCAGCAGCTTAGACCACAGCCTCAATCAGCCCCAGCATTTT.

The chain has TRBV19 and TRBJ1-1; the D is unclear. The CDR3 has 13 amino acids. Trimming removed 9 bases from V and 3 bases from J, with 14 bases in between. Germline CDR1 is LNHDA and CDR2 is SQIVND (reference sequence). The CDR3 spells CASGGEVDTEAFF. DNA for the CDR3: TGTGCCAGCGGAGGTGAGGTTGACACTGAAGCTTTCTTT.

This chain joins TRBV7-6 and TRBJ2-1; weak D call: TRBD2 (6 bases). Looked up from germline, CDR1 is SGHVS and CDR2 is FNYEAQ. Trimming took 3 bases from V and 5 from J, leaving 11 bases between them. The CDR3 runs 14 residues. CDR3 coding DNA: TGTGCCAGCAGCTTTACTAGCCGCGACAATGAGCAGTTCTTC. Its translation: CASSFTSRDNEQFF.

The chain employs TRBV30 and TRBJ1-4; D not certain. The V gene's germline CDR1 is GTSNPN and CDR2 SVGIG (reference sequence). V gave up 0 bases and J gave up 7 bases, with 6 bases separating them. CDR3 size: 12 residues. The CDR3 DNA follows: TGTGCCTGGAGTGTACTGTCTGAAAAACTGTTTTTT. It specifies CAWSVLSEKLFF.